Shown below are 20 T cell receptor beta chains from a single sample sequenced in a study of T cell responses to AZD1222 COVID-19 vaccine. Clones were sequenced by immunoSEQ multiplex PCR, and TCRdb holds only the in-frame ones, with some missing. The table shows 90,000 to 150,000 clones, with more than 75% occurring only once. The material sequenced was peripheral blood, taken 28 days after the second AZD1222 dose. The receptor set was obtained from an adult who received the AZD1222 COVID-19 vaccine.

This clone has just one count. This chain uses TRBV7-3 with TRBJ2-7, with TRBD1 identical over 8 bases. CDR1 is SGHTA and CDR2 is FQGTGA in the germline V gene. This CDR3 spans 13 amino acids. The V segment lost 5 bases and the J segment 6 bases; nucleotides outside the gene matches: 6. The CDR3 spells CASSRTGSGEQYF. CDR3 sequence (DNA): TGTGCCAGCAGCCGGACAGGGAGCGGCGAGCAGTACTTC.

V gene TRBV29-1 combines with J gene TRBJ1-2; D gene unclear. The germline V gene has CDR1 SQVTM and CDR2 ANQGSEA. V lost 3 bases, J lost 8 bases, and 13 bases lay in between. The length of the CDR3 is 12 residues. The CDR3 sequence: CSVDSRIGGYTF. The DNA for the CDR3 is TGCAGCGTTGATAGCAGGATCGGCGGCTACACCTTC.

This rearrangement joins TRBV4-2 to TRBJ2-4; the match to TRBD2 covers 8 bases. This CDR3 is 17 amino acids long. Trimming removed 1 base from V and 6 bases from J; junction bases left unmatched: 11. Germline assignment: CDR1 LGHNA and CDR2 YNFKEQ. The CDR3 DNA sequence: TGTGCCAGCAGCCAAGCCGGGGCGGGGCTAGCGGGAAACATTCAGTACTTC. This encodes CASSQAGAGLAGNIQYF.

The chain carries TRBV4-3 and TRBJ2-7; D gene unclear. Trimming took 0 bases from V and 2 from J, leaving 11 bases between them. In germline, CDR1 is LGHNA, CDR2 YSLEER. The CDR3 consists of 15 residues. The DNA of the CDR3 is TGCGCCAGCAGCCAAGATAGAAACGGACCCTACGAGCAGTACTTC. Translation gives CASSQDRNGPYEQYF.

This rearrangement joins TRBV6-2 or TRBV6-3 to TRBJ2-7, with D perhaps matching TRBD1 (6 bases). Per the germline V gene, CDR1 is MNHEY and CDR2 is SVGEGT. This CDR3 spans 17 amino acids. Trimming pared 2 bases from V and 0 bases from J, leaving 17 bases between. In nucleotides, the CDR3 is TGTGCCAGCAGTTACCCCCAGGACAGTAGGGGCTCCTACGAGCAGTACTTC. Amino acid sequence: CASSYPQDSRGSYEQYF.

The V gene is TRBV11-2, the J gene TRBJ1-6; D possibly corresponds to TRBD1 (5 bases). The CDR3 length is 15 residues. The germline V gene encodes CDR1 SGHAT and CDR2 FQNNGV. Trimming took off 1 base at V and 6 bases at J, with 10 bases between the two ends. Here the CDR3 DNA reads TGTGCCAGCAGCTTAGTGGGAGGGACTAATTCACCCCTCCACTTT. This encodes CASSLVGGTNSPLHF.

This chain joins TRBV30 and TRBJ1-3; D is possibly TRBD1 (6 bases). V lost 3 bases and J 0 bases, leaving 15 bases between the germline ends. The CDR3 extends over 16 amino acids. CDR1 and CDR2 from the germline V gene are GTSNPN and SVGIG (reference sequence). CDR3 amino acids: CAWSTVKGGSGNTIYF. The CDR3 nucleotides read TGTGCCTGGAGCACTGTGAAGGGGGGCTCTGGAAACACCATATATTTT.

The V gene is TRBV2, the J gene TRBJ1-1; D uncertain. V lost 8 bases to trimming and J lost 11 bases, with 15 bases between them. This CDR3 is built from 11 residues. Looked up from germline, CDR1 is SNHLY and CDR2 is FYNNEI. CDR3 residues: CASHLFVYAFF. The CDR3 region has the DNA TGTGCCAGCCATCTTTTCGTGTATGCTTTCTTT.

As concerns this clone: The CDR3 does not end in the conserved phenylalanine or tryptophan, so this is likely a read error. It is unclear where the CDR3 begins or ends on the DNA, so no DNA is shown, and the CDR3 is as TCRdb lists it. J is TRBJ1-1 and V is TRBV9. 12 amino acids form the CDR3, both terminal residues included. Germline V gene sequence: CDR1 SGDLS, CDR2 YYNGEE. The CDR3 is CASSTRRKGAPG.

The chain has TRBV2 and TRBJ1-1, with a tentative D call TRBD1 (5 bases). Trimming stripped 3 bases from V and 3 bases from J, with 11 bases between. The CDR3 extends over 14 amino acids. Germline V gene lookup returns CDR1 SNHLY and CDR2 FYNNEI. The CDR3 sequence is CASSEGRWDTEAFF. The CDR3 DNA reads as TGTGCCAGCAGTGAGGGACGATGGGACACTGAAGCTTTCTTT.

This clone showed up just once. The J gene is TRBJ1-2, the V gene TRBV14; a weak D match, TRBD1 (6 bases). Per the germline V gene, CDR1 is SGHDN and CDR2 is FVKESK. The ends were cut back, 0 bases at V and 4 bases at J, with 6 bases in the middle. This CDR3 comprises 13 residues. CDR3 in DNA: TGTGCCAGCAGCCAAGACAGGGGCTATGGCTACACCTTC. Its protein is CASSQDRGYGYTF.

This chain connects TRBV6-5 to TRBJ1-2, with D maybe TRBD1 (6 bases). The CDR3 is made up of 12 amino acids. The V and J ends lost 6 bases and 8 bases respectively, with 13 bases between them. CDR1 is MNHEY and CDR2 is SVGAGI in the germline V gene. The CDR3 nucleotides read TGTGCCAGCAGAAGGGGGGGCGACGGCTACACCTTC. Its protein product is CASRRGGDGYTF.

As to this clone: One junction end does not reproduce the germline sequence, and a read error may be involved. The chain combines TRBV9 with TRBJ1-1; perhaps TRBD1 as D (6 bases). Germline V CDR1 and CDR2: SGDLS, YYNGEE. This CDR3 has 17 residues. CDR3 region: CATSVRGGGLGDTEAFF. The CDR3 region has the DNA TGTGCCACCAGCGTACGAGGGGGGGGCCTTGGGGACACTGAAGCTTTCTTT.

The chain employs TRBV7-8 and TRBJ1-3; unclear D gene. Germline CDR1 is SGHVS and CDR2 is FQNEAQ. Trimming took 5 bases from V and 0 from J, leaving 8 bases between them. The CDR3 spans 14 residues. The CDR3 sequence is CASSRTYSGNTIYF. The CDR3 DNA follows: TGTGCCAGCAGCCGTACCTACTCTGGAAACACCATATATTTT.

Here the CDR3 DNA reads TGTGCCACCAGCCCCGGGTCATACAATGAGCAGTTCTTC. Translated: CATSPGSYNEQFF. The rearrangement links TRBV24-1 to TRBJ2-1; the D is unclear. The CDR3 covers 13 residues. The ends were cut back, 7 bases at V and 4 bases at J, with 10 bases in the middle. CDR1 is KGHDR, CDR2 SFDVKD, per germline.

J is TRBJ2-3 and V is TRBV19, with 8 positions matching TRBD2. Germline assignment: CDR1 LNHDA and CDR2 SQIVND (reference sequence). V gave up 5 bases and J gave up 1 base; unmatched junction bases: 11. This CDR3 comprises 17 residues. The CDR3 nucleotides are TGTGCCAGTAGTGGGCGCCTTATGCGGGGGGGCACAGATACGCAGTATTTT. Translating gives CASSGRLMRGGTDTQYF. Based on the CDR3 plus reference TRBV19 and TRBJ2-3, the full variable domain is DGGITQSPKYLFRKEGQNVTLSCEQNLNHDAMYWYRQDPGQGLRLIYYSQIVNDFQKGDIAEGYSVSREKKESFPLTVTSAQKNPTAFYLCASSGRLMRGGTDTQYFGPGTRLTVL.

Here the CDR3 DNA reads TGTGCCAGCAGCGGTCGGGCTAGCGGGAGTGAACACACCGGGGAGCTGTTTTTT. Translation: CASSGRASGSEHTGELFF. The V gene is TRBV7-2, the J gene TRBJ2-2; TRBD2 aligns across 10 bases. Germline V gives CDR1 SGHTA, CDR2 FQGNSA. The CDR3 runs to 18 residues. V lost 5 bases and J lost 3; bases outside the gene matches: 12.

The V and J genes are TRBV19 and TRBJ1-1; no reliable D call. The CDR3 is made up of 16 amino acids. Looked up from germline, CDR1 is LNHDA and CDR2 is SQIVND (reference sequence). V lost 5 bases, J lost 6 bases, and 22 bases lay in between. The CDR3: CASSPFLGSGPPEAFF. In DNA form, the CDR3 reads TGTGCCAGTAGTCCGTTTCTCGGGTCAGGACCTCCTGAAGCTTTCTTT. The entire variable domain, with the rest obtained from reference TRBV19 and TRBJ1-1, is as follows: DGGITQSPKYLFRKEGQNVTLSCEQNLNHDAMYWYRQDPGQGLRLIYYSQIVNDFQKGDIAEGYSVSREKKESFPLTVTSAQKNPTAFYLCASSPFLGSGPPEAFFGQGTRLTVV.

The count of this clone is one. This rearrangement joins TRBV19 to TRBJ2-2; unclear D gene. The V gene lost 1 base and the J gene lost 2 bases, with 5 bases spanning the gap. The CDR3 consists of 14 residues. Germline V gene lookup returns CDR1 LNHDA and CDR2 SQIVND (reference sequence). The CDR3 sequence is CASSIGYNTGELFF. CDR3 DNA: TGTGCCAGTAGTATAGGCTATAACACCGGGGAGCTGTTTTTT.

The chain has TRBV11-3 and TRBJ2-5; D is perhaps TRBD2 (6 bases). V dropped 1 base and J dropped 4 bases, with 7 bases sitting between them. Germline V gene lookup returns CDR1 SGHNT and CDR2 YENEEA. The length of the CDR3 is 13 residues. Written as DNA, the CDR3 is TGTGCCAGCAGCTTAGGGAGGGGAGAGACCCAGTACTTC. Protein product: CASSLGRGETQYF.